This TCR beta chain was captured in a study of blood T cell repertoires in COVID-19. As for the study in general: Whether acute or convalescent, the COVID-19 samples came from the United States, Italy and Spain. PBMCs, B-cell-depleted T cells, or T cells were the source of the cDNA or gDNA that made up the material.

TCRdb's table, derived via immunoSEQ multiplex PCR, lists solely in-frame clones and lacks some. The top ten hold 2.5% to 3% of the sample, which has roughly 150,000 clones, about 82% seen once. The CDR3 extends over 14 amino acids. V shed 1 base, J shed 6 bases, and the junction held 5 bases outside the gene matches. Per germline, CDR1 LGHDT and CDR2 YNNKEL (reference sequence). A single count supports this clone. The J gene is TRBJ1-2, the V gene TRBV3-1 (or the pseudogene TRBV3-2); 7 bases match TRBD1. The sequenced sample consisted of peripheral blood. The sequence came from a man aged 50-60 years with acute or convalescent COVID-19. In DNA form, the CDR3 reads TGTGCCAGCAGCCAAGTTAGGGGGCGAGATGGCTACACCTTC. As protein: CASSQVRGRDGYTF.